The T cell receptor beta chain described here comes from a study of read filtering for tumor transcriptome and immune sequencing. Study summary: Revised staging placed 8 or 9 patients in R-ISS I, about 15 in II, 6 or 7 in III. Whole-transcriptome libraries were prepared after DNase treatment. Per sample, TCR-region reads ranged about 4 to 11 million by IR-seq, 85 to 1273 by RNA-seq.

The library was built from around 380 ng RNA with molecular barcoded adaptors for alpha/delta and beta/gamma chains. TCRdb analysed the reads with MiXCR anew, one entry per CDR3 protein. Among 43,000 or so distinct CDR3 sequences, around 20% were seen once, and the ten largest hold less than 45%. Trimming pared 3 bases from V and 0 bases from J, leaving 9 bases between. The germline V gene encodes CDR1 MNHEY and CDR2 SMNVEV (reference sequence). The CDR3 totals 14 residues. This clonotype was counted between two and nine times. Antigen: not known. Broader study findings: Single-read clonotypes: about 83% of IR-seq clonotypes (roughly 4% of reads), around three quarters of RNA-seq clonotypes (around 48% of reads).

Sequences were obtained from a population of CD138-negative cells sorted from bone marrow. The chain combines TRBV27 with TRBJ2-7; D is uncertain. This TCR was recovered from a donor aged 40 or older with multiple myeloma. In nucleotides, the CDR3 is TGTGCCAGCAGTTTTTTCTCAAGCTCCTACGAGCAGTACTTC. As protein: CASSFFSSSYEQYF.